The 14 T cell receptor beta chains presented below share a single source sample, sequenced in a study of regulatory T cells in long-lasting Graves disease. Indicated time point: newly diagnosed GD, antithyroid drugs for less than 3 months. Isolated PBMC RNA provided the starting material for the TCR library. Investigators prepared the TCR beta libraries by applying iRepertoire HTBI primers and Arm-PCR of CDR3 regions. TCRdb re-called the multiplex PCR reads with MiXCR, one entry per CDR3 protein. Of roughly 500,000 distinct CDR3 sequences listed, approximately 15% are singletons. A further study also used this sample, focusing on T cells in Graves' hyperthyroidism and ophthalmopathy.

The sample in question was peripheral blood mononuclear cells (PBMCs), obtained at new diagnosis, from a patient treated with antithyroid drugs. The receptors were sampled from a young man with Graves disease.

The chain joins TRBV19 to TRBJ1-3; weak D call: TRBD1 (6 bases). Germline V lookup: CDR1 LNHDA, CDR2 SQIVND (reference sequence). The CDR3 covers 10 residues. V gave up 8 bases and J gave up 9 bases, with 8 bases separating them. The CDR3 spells CASGRGTIYF. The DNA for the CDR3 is TGTGCCAGTGGCAGGGGCACCATATATTTT. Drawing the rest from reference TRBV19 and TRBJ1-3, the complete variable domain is DGGITQSPKYLFRKEGQNVTLSCEQNLNHDAMYWYRQDPGQGLRLIYYSQIVNDFQKGDIAEGYSVSREKKESFPLTVTSAQKNPTAFYLCASGRGTIYFGEGSWLTVV.

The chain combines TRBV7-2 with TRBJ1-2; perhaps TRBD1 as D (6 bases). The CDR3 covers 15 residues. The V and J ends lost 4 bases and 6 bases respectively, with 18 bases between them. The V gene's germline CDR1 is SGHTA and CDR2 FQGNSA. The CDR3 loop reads CASSSYTGTINGYTF. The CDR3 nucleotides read TGTGCCAGCAGCTCGTATACAGGGACAATCAATGGCTACACCTTC.

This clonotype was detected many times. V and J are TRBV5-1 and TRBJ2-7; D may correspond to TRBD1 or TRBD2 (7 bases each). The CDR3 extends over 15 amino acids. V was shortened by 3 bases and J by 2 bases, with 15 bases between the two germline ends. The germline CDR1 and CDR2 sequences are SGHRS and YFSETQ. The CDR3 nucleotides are TGCGCCAGCAGCTCCTCGACAGGGAGGGCCTACGAGCAGTACTTC. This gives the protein CASSSSTGRAYEQYF.

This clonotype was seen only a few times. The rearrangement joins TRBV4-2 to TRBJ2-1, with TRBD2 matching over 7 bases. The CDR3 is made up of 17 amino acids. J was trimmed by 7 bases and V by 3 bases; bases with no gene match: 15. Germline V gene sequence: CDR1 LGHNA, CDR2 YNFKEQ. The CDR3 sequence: CASSHENSGLGGNEQFF. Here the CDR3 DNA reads TGTGCCAGCAGCCACGAAAATAGCGGGTTGGGGGGGAATGAGCAGTTCTTC.

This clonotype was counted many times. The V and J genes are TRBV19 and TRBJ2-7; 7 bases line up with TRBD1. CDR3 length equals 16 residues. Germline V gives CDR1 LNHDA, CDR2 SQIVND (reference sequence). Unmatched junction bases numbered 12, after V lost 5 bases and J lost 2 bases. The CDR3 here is CASSLAGGIRTYEQYF. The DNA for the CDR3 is TGTGCCAGTAGTTTGGCAGGGGGAATAAGGACCTACGAGCAGTACTTC.

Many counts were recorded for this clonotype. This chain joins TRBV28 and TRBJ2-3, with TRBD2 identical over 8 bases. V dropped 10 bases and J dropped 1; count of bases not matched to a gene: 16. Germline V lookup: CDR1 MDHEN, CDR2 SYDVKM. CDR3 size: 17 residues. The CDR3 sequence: CATKGWREAGGTDTQYF. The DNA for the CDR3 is TGTGCCACCAAGGGGTGGCGGGAGGCTGGCGGCACAGATACGCAGTATTTT.

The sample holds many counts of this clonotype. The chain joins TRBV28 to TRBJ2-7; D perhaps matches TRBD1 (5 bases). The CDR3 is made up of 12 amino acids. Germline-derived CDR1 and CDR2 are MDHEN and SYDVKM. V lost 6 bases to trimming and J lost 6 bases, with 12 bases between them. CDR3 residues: CASSRDSPEQYF. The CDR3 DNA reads TGTGCCAGCAGCCGTGACAGCCCCGAGCAGTACTTC.

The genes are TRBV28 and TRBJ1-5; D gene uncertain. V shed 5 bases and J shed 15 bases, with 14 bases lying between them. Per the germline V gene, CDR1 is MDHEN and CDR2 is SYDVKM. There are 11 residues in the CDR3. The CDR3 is CASSPRRGLHF. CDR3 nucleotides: TGTGCCAGCAGTCCCCGGCGGGGTTTGCATTTT.

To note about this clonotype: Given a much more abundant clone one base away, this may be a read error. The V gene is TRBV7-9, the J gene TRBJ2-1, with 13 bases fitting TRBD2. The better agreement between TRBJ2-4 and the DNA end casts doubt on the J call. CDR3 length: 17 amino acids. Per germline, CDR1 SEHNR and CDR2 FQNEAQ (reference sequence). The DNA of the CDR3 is TGTGCCAGCAGCCAACGGTGGACTAGCGGGAGCCGAAACATTCAGTACTTC. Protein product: CASSQRWTSGSRNIQYF.

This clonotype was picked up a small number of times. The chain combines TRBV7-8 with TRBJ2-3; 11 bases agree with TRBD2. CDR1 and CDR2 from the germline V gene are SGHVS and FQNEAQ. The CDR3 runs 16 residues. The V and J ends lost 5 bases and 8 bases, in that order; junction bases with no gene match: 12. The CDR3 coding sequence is TGTGCCAGCAGCCTATATGCAGAGACTAGCGGGGTTACGCAGTATTTT. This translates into CASSLYAETSGVTQYF.

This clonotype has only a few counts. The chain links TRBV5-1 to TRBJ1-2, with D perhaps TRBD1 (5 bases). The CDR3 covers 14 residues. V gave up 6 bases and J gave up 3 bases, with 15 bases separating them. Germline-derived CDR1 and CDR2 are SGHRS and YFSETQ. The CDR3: CASKRGSLDYGYTF. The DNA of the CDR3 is TGCGCCAGCAAACGGGGGTCCTTGGACTATGGCTACACCTTC.

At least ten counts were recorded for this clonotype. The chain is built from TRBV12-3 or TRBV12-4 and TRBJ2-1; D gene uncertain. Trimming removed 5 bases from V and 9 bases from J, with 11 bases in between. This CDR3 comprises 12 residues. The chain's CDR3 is CASSHRTGEQFF. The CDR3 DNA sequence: TGTGCCAGCAGTCACCGTACCGGTGAGCAGTTCTTC.

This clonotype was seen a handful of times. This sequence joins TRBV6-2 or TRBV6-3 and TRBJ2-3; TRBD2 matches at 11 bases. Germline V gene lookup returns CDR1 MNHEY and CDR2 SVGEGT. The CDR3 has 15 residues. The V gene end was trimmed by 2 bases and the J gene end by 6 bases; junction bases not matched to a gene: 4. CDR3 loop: CASSYTSGSPDTQYF. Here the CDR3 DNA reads TGTGCCAGCAGTTACACTAGCGGGAGCCCCGATACGCAGTATTTT.

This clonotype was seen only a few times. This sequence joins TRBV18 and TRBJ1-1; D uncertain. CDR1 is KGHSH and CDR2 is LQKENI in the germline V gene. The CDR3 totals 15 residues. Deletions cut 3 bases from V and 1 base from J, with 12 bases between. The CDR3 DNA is TGTGCCAGCTCACCCCTACTCACAGAGAACACTGAAGCTTTCTTT. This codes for CASSPLLTENTEAFF.